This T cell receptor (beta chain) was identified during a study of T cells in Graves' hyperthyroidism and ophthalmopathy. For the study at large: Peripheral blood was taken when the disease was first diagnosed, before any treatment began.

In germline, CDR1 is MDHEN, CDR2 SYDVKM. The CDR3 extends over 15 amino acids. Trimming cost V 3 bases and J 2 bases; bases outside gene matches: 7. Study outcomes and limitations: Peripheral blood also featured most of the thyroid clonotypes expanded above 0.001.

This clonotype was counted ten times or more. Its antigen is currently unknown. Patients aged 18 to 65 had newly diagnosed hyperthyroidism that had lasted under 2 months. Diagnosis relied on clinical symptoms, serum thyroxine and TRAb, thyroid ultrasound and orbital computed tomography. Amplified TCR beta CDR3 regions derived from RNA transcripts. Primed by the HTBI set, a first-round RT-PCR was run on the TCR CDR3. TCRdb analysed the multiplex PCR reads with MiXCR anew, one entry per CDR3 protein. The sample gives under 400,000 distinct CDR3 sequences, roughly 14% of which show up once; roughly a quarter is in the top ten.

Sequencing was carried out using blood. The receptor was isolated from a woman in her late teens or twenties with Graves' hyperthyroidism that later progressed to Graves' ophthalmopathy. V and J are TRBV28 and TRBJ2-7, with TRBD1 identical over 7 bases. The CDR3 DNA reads TGTGCCAGCAGTTTGACCGGGACAGCTACCTACGAGCAGTACTTC. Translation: CASSLTGTATYEQYF.